The subject of this entry is one TCR beta chain. This entry comes from a study of blood T cell repertoires in COVID-19. Measured with immunoSEQ multiplex PCR; TCRdb has only the in-frame clones, and not every one. The sample lists about 300,000 clones, 70% to 90% seen once, with 1% to 1.5% in the top ten. V lost 5 bases to trimming and J lost 0 bases; unmatched junction nucleotides: 10. Per the germline V gene, CDR1 is SEHNR and CDR2 is FQNEAQ (reference sequence). The CDR3 sequence is 17 residues long. Sequenced material: peripheral blood. This TCR came from a man aged 70 or older with acute or convalescent COVID-19. V gene TRBV7-9 combines with J gene TRBJ1-3, with TRBD1 matching 7 bases. The CDR3 bases are TGTGCCAGCAGCCAGTGGACAGGAACTTTCTCTGGAAACACCATATATTTT. This codes for CASSQWTGTFSGNTIYF.